This TCR beta chain was profiled in a study of cytomegalovirus exposure and HLA in healthy donors (dated by TCRdb to 2016 to 2017). In terms of the full investigation: An earlier analysis of 550 to 700 of the donors reported roughly 300 Gb of sequence data and some 100 million unique TCR beta sequences from about 179 million T cells. The study aimed to test whether cataloging public T cell receptors could reveal signatures of past pathogen exposure. The genetic ancestry cluster associated with self-reported Caucasian donors included approximately 85% of the roughly 360 genotyped donors. On average, 235,054 unique TCR beta nucleotide sequences were sequenced per donor among fewer than 500 genotyped donors of the cohort, with roughly 18% of those sequences being non-productive. To predict cytomegalovirus infection status, the study combined high-throughput TCR immunosequencing, statistical association of individual TCRs with disease status, and machine learning. Donor age, sex, ethnicity and CMV serostatus were compiled alongside the repertoire data. The number of donors typed differed by locus, with about 629-640 for A, B, C, DRB1 and DQB1, roughly 550 for DQA1, some 570 for DPA1, and around 430 for DPB1. Genome-wide SNP genotypes for about 65% of the 666 donors were used in a later genetic analysis, which treated that subset as a discovery cohort. An early release that covered approximately 600 HLA-typed donors contained about 290 gigabases of sequencing data and tens of millions of unique TCR sequences. A separate validation cohort of about 110 different subjects was used in addition to the 666-subject first cohort. HLA typing covered class I and class II loci at four-digit resolution. To study patterns of TCR occurrence, a later analysis re-analyzed previously published TCR beta repertoires from 666 donors and added high-resolution HLA genotyping. In the later analysis, no new phenotypic data were used to find candidate immune exposures; instead, reliance was placed on TCR beta sequences and their occurrence across donors. All discovery cohort repertoires had been generated using a single sequencing platform. A handful of DR-DQ haplotypes were treated as single units for association and clustering because of strong linkage in the cohort. An earlier analysis of roughly 600 of the donors used high-throughput TCR beta sequencing to judge whether each TCR beta V gene segment behaved as functional or pseudogenic. The T cell repertoires of 700 or so subjects were profiled by immunosequencing and related to cytomegalovirus serostatus.

On the study overall, not on this receptor specifically: In this cohort, only TCR beta chains were sequenced, and detectable features were limited by the absence of alpha or paired-chain data. Correlated functional status among segregating V segments might be attributable to linkage disequilibrium, but an unknown experimental factor could not be ruled out. For the cohort, immune exposure information was limited to CMV serostatus. Most CMV-associated TCR beta chains appeared to be HLA-restricted in a later analysis, and the HLA associations seemed to be driven largely by CMV exposure. In a later analysis, HLA-associated TCR beta chains showed more clonal expansion and lower generation probabilities than non-associated chains that were equally common. Because counts were too low, some 17 rarely observed V segments, including chromosome 9 orphons, were excluded from the earlier analysis of 587 of the donors. At a false discovery rate of 0.05, a later analysis linked about 17,000 TCR beta sequences to specific HLA alleles. Sequencing depth was assumed to be roughly uniform across donors in the presence/absence analyses, though that assumption may not hold. It was suggested by the authors that the approach could potentially be generalized to other disease states and immunological phenotypes. A further reported finding was that TCR beta sequences accurately predicted the HLA-A and HLA-B alleles for most subjects in the first cohort. According to a later analysis, parvovirus B19, influenza, CMV and Epstein-Barr virus appeared linked to several top co-occurrence clusters. In a later genetic analysis, a missense DCLRE1C variant was associated with V-gene and J-gene trimming of TCR beta chains, and the association was replicated in an independent cohort. In a later analysis, the rate of TCR association differed among HLA loci, with DRB1 alleles having the most associated TCRs and HLA-C alleles having the fewest. In vitro tests confirmed that a few of the cytomegalovirus-associated TCR beta chains recognize cytomegalovirus antigens. Because HLA typing was missing for some donors at each locus, association tests included only the typed subset. Assigning TCR associations to individual alleles was difficult when HLA alleles, especially DR and DQ, strongly co-occurred. Compared with the roughly 670-donor mean, donors in an Asian-associated ancestry cluster had fewer N-insertions in productive TCRs, according to a later genetic analysis. Most TCR sequences were seen in very few donors, while some public TCRs were found in many individuals. In the study, 150 to 200 TCR beta chains were listed as associated with cytomegalovirus. In an earlier analysis of around 600 of the donors, most TCR beta V segments appeared in productive rearrangements about 90% or about 30% of the time, broadly matching IMGT annotations. Because the 87-base-pair reads could not distinguish some IMGT-functional V segments, including TRBV6-2 and TRBV6-3, those segments were excluded. In both the original and validation cohorts, the classifier was reported to diagnose cytomegalovirus status with high specificity and sensitivity. The sequencing pipeline was judged likely to have produced a cluster of highly shared sequence variants as a technical artifact.

Trimming accounts for 2 bases at V and 1 base at J, while the number of junction bases matched to no gene is 4. The germline V gene provides CDR1 SNHLY and CDR2 FYNNEI. There are 15 amino acids in the CDR3, from cysteine to phenylalanine inclusive. The read is trimmed to its CDR3 DNA, 45 bases read in frame from base 1. As concerns this clone: There is no known antigen for this receptor. Base qualities are missing; no much larger clone stands one base away.

Libraries were made using the immunoSEQ multiplex PCR assay. For the multiplex PCR, a mixture combining 60 forward primers for TCR Vbeta segments and 13 reverse primers for TCR Jbeta segments was used. A multiplex PCR assay on genomic DNA amplified the CDR3 region of rearranged TCR beta genes. Amplified TCR beta libraries were sequenced as 87-base-pair reads on the Illumina HiSeq System. The paper's processing steps were these. A later analysis counted around 72 million unique TCR beta chains across the 700 or so repertoires, and some 11 million of these chains were shared by at least two donors. A nearest-neighbor algorithm error-corrected the raw reads and collapsed the reads into unique sequences, merging closely related sequences to remove PCR and sequencing errors. To assign V, D and J gene segments, CDR3 sequences were aligned to IMGT reference sequences. Each retained sequence needed at least a six-nucleotide match to both a V gene segment and a J gene segment. Rearrangements were classified as productive when the CDR3 lacked stop codons and remained in frame with V and J, and all other rearrangements were classified as non-productive. CDR3 was defined by IMGT convention, running from the second conserved V-encoded cysteine to the conserved J-encoded phenylalanine. The earlier analysis of about 590 of the donors excluded sequences that lacked an unambiguous match to a single V gene segment. An earlier analysis of several hundred of the donors called V segments functional above 56.7% productive rearrangements and segregating when the between-donor standard deviation exceeded 5%. To diagnose cytomegalovirus status from the catalog of TCR beta chain sequences, a statistical classification framework was built. A later analysis assigned V and J genes by comparing TCR nucleotide sequences with IMGT/GENE-DB human TR gene sequences. The TCRdist pipeline was used in a later analysis to assign CDR3 sequences and most-parsimonious VDJ recombination scenarios. In a later analysis, each TCR beta chain was defined by its CDR3 amino acid sequence together with its V-gene family, and reads without a unique V-gene family were excluded. In a later analysis, a few hundred highly shared, low-generation-probability nucleotide sequences were removed to address suspected cross-contamination and a sequencing artifact. In a later analysis, a clonal expansion index was calculated for each public chain from normalized within-repertoire ranks of inferred template counts. In a later analysis, generation probabilities were computed with a VDJ recombination model fitted to out-of-frame rearrangements, and the resulting probabilities were checked against IGoR. Hypergeometric tests were used in a later analysis to score TCR-TCR, TCR-HLA and TCR-CMV co-occurrence, with a repertoire-size bias correction applied to the TCR pairs. In a later analysis, false discovery rates were estimated by permuting HLA or CMV assignments 20 times. In a later analysis, co-occurring TCRs were grouped using DBSCAN, and TCRdist sequence similarity was added for clustering within HLA-allele-positive subsets. Co-occurrence clustering excluded repertoires with fewer than 30,000 or more than 120,000 public chains, plus five with anomalous nucleotide sharing. As stored in TCRdb, this immuneACCESS dataset retains in-frame rearrangements with V and J assigned. A fraction of the clones does not appear; measured against another copy, unresolved V genes explain less than half of the discrepancy, and the remainder lacks a known reason. V, J and clone size are those of that table, while D and trimming were read from the DNA. Across this sample there are roughly 70,000 clones, with roughly 79% seen only once. About 5.7% of the sample is in the top ten clones.

The cohort consisted of 650 to 700 healthy bone marrow donors. All cohort members were sampled while nominally healthy, although unrecorded immune exposures were likely present. The donor tested CMV seronegative and was one of the 352 seronegative cohort members. A peripheral blood sample was provided by each donor, and peripheral blood mononuclear cells were used for TCR beta sequencing. The Qiagen DNeasy Blood Extraction Kit was used to extract genomic DNA from the blood cell samples. The sequence links TRBV2 to TRBJ2-7; a stretch of 8 junction bases matches TRBD2. This receptor was identified in a man aged 50-60 years in good health and CMV-seronegative. Sequencing was done on a sample of PBMCs. The DNA sequence reads TGTGCCAGCAGTGAACTCGGCGGGAGGTCCTACGAGCAGTACTTC. This gives the protein CASSELGGRSYEQYF.